A single sample gave rise to the 8 T cell receptor beta chains below, sequenced in a study of shared clonotypes between healthy human individuals. Some clones are missing from TCRdb's copy, which holds only in-frame ones; the method was immunoSEQ multiplex PCR. Of some 1,600,000 clones listed, around 98% are singletons. Sequencing used naive CD4+ T cells sorted from blood. Subset specified: CD45RA+ positively selected. The receptors originated from a man younger than 45 in good health.

This clone occurred once. This chain uses TRBV5-8 with TRBJ1-5, with D possibly being TRBD1 (6 bases). The germline V and J ends were trimmed by 2 bases and 2 bases, with 11 bases remaining between them. From germline, CDR1 is SGHTS and CDR2 YDEGEE. This CDR3 region has 15 residues. CDR3 in amino acids: CASSLYRGGNQPQHF. The CDR3 DNA follows: TGTGCCAGCAGCTTATATAGGGGGGGCAATCAGCCCCAGCATTTT.

V usage is TRBV5-1 and J usage is TRBJ2-7; D may be TRBD1 or TRBD2 (6 bases each). CDR1 and CDR2 from the germline V gene are SGHRS and YFSETQ. The V end was cut by 0 bases, the J end by 5 bases, with 15 bases between. The CDR3 runs 15 residues. DNA of the CDR3: TGCGCCAGCAGCTTGGAAGGGGGAGGTTTAGACGAGCAGTACTTC. Its protein product is CASSLEGGGLDEQYF.

The chain uses TRBV7-2 and TRBJ2-7; 7 bases agree with TRBD2. Per germline, CDR1 SGHTA and CDR2 FQGNSA. The CDR3 length is 16 residues. V was clipped by 7 bases and J by 4 bases; unmatched bases: 16. As DNA, the CDR3 is TGTGCCAGCACCCCTTCCGCGGCTAGCGGAGAATACGAGCAGTACTTC. This codes for CASTPSAASGEYEQYF. Drawing the rest from reference TRBV7-2 and TRBJ2-7, the complete variable domain is GAGVSQSPSNKVTEKGKDVELRCDPISGHTALYWYRQSLGQGLEFLIYFQGNSAPDKSGLPSDRFSAERTGGSVSTLTIQRTQQEDSAVYLCASTPSAASGEYEQYFGPGTRLTVT.

The J gene is TRBJ2-6, the V gene TRBV7-3; D unclear. The ends were cut back, 11 bases at V and 1 base at J, with 18 bases in the middle. This CDR3 is 16 amino acids long. CDR1 is SGHTA and CDR2 is FQGTGA in the germline V gene. The CDR3: CASSRLLTSGANVLTF. As DNA, the CDR3 is TGTGCCTCGTCCAGGTTGCTGACTTCTGGGGCCAACGTCCTGACTTTC.

The chain links TRBV5-4 to TRBJ2-5; D is unclear. Trimming cost V 0 bases and J 0 bases, with 6 bases left between them. The CDR3 spans 14 residues. CDR1 is SGHNT, CDR2 YYREEE, per germline (reference sequence). The CDR3 region has the DNA TGTGCCAGCAGCTTGGTTGGGTACCAAGAGACCCAGTACTTC. Translation gives CASSLVGYQETQYF. Using reference TRBV5-4 and TRBJ2-5 for the parts outside the CDR3, the full variable domain is ETGVTQSPTHLIKTRGQQVTLRCSSQSGHNTVSWYQQALGQGPQFIFQYYREEENGRGNFPPRFSGLQFPNYSSELNVNALELDDSALYLCASSLVGYQETQYFGPGTRLLVL.

Notes on this clone: Other DNA sequences in this sample translate to the same CDR3. This chain joins TRBV11-2 and TRBJ1-5; D uncertain. The CDR3 totals 12 residues. With 0 bases removed from V and 6 bases from J, the gap between germline ends came to 3 bases. The germline V gene encodes CDR1 SGHAT and CDR2 FQNNGV. DNA of the CDR3: TGTGCCAGCAGCTTAGAGGGTCAGCCCCAGCATTTT. Protein sequence: CASSLEGQPQHF. The variable domain in full, with the rest retrieved from reference TRBV11-2 and TRBJ1-5, is EAGVAQSPRYKIIEKRQSVAFWCNPISGHATLYWYQQILGQGPKLLIQFQNNGVVDDSQLPKDRFSAERLKGVDSTLKIQPAKLEDSAVYLCASSLEGQPQHFGDGTRLSIL.

The chain joins TRBV5-1 to TRBJ2-5; tentative D call: TRBD2 (5 bases). This CDR3 spans 14 amino acids. The germline gives CDR1 SGHRS, CDR2 YFSETQ. V was pared by 4 bases and J by 0 bases, with 10 bases between. The CDR3: CASSISGNQETQYF. CDR3 nucleotide sequence: TGCGCCAGCAGCATCTCCGGGAACCAAGAGACCCAGTACTTC.

The chain combines TRBV9 with TRBJ2-2; D is unclear. Germline V gene data show CDR1 as SGDLS and CDR2 as YYNGEE. The germline V and J ends were trimmed by 1 base and 1 base, with 2 bases remaining between them. The CDR3 covers 13 residues. CDR3 coding DNA: TGTGCCAGCAGCGTACAGAACACCGGGGAGCTGTTTTTT. Its translation is CASSVQNTGELFF.